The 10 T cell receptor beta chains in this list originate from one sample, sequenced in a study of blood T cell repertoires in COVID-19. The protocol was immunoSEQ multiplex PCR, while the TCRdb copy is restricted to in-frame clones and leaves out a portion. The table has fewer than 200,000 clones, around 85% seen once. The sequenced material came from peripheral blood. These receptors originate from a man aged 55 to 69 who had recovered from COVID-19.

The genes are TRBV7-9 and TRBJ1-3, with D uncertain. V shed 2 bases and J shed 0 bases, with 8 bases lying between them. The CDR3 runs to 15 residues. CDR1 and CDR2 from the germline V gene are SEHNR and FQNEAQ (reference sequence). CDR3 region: CASSLLWSSGNTIYF. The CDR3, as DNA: TGTGCCAGCAGCTTATTATGGAGCTCTGGAAACACCATATATTTT.

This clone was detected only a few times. The CDR3 region is CASSFTGFNYGYTF. CDR3 DNA: TGCGCCAGCAGCTTTACAGGGTTCAACTATGGCTACACCTTC. The chain couples TRBV5-1 to TRBJ1-2, with a tentative D call TRBD1 (6 bases). The germline V gene encodes CDR1 SGHRS and CDR2 YFSETQ. Trimming removed 2 bases at V and 2 bases at J, with 10 bases between. This CDR3 comprises 14 residues.

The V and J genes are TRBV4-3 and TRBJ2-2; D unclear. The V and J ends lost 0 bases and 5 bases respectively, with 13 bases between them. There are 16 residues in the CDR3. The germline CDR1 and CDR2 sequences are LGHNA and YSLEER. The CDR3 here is CASSQDLERWTGELFF. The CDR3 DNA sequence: TGCGCCAGCAGCCAAGACCTCGAGAGGTGGACCGGGGAGCTGTTTTTT.

The CDR3 region is CASSQLIGTGMPNPYEQYF. The DNA of the CDR3 is TGTGCCAGCAGCCAATTAATTGGGACAGGGATGCCCAATCCCTACGAGCAGTACTTC. J is TRBJ2-7 and V is TRBV3-1 (or the pseudogene TRBV3-2), with 9 positions matching TRBD1. Germline V gene sequence: CDR1 LGHDT, CDR2 YNNKEL (reference sequence). V gave up 2 bases and J gave up 2 bases; unmatched junction bases: 16. The CDR3 covers 19 residues.

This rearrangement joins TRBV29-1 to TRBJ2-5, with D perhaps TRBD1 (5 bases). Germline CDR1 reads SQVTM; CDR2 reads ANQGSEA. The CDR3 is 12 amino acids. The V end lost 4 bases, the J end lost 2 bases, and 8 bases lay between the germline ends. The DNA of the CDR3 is TGCAGCGTTGGTAAGGGGCAAGAGACCCAGTACTTC. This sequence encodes CSVGKGQETQYF.

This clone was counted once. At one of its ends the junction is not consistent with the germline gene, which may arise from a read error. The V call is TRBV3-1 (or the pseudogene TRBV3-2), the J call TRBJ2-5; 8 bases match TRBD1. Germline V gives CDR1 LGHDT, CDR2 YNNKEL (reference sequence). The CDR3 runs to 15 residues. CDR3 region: CASSQIGQGQETQYF. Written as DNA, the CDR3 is TGTGCCAGTAGCCAAATAGGACAGGGCCAAGAGACCCAGTACTTC.

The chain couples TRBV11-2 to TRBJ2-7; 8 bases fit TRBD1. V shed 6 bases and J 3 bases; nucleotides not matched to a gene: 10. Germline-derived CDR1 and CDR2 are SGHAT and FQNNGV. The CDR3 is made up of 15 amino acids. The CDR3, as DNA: TGTGCCAGCAGTTTTGCCCGGGACAGGTTCTACGAGCAGTACTTC. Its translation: CASSFARDRFYEQYF.

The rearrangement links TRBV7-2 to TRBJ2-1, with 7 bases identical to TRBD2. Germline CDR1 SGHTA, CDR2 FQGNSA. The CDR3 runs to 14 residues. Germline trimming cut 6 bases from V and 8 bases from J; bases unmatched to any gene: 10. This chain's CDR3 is CASSSTGTIHEQFF. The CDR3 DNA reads TGTGCCAGCAGTAGTACCGGGACTATCCATGAGCAGTTCTTC.

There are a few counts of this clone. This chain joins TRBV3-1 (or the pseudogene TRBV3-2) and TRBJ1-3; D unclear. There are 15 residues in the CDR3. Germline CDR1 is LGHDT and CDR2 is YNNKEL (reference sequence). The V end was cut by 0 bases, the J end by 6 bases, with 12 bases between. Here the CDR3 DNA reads TGTGCCAGCAGCCAAGATTGGCAGGCTGAAAACACCATATATTTT. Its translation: CASSQDWQAENTIYF.

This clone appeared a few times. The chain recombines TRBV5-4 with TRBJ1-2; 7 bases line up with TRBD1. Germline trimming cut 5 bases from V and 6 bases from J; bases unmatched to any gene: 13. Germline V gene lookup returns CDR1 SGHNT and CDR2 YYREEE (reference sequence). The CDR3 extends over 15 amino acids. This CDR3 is CASSRPTGPRNGYTF. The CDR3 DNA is TGTGCCAGCAGTCGACCGACAGGGCCTCGGAATGGCTACACCTTC. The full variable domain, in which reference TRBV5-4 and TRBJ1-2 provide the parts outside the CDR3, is ETGVTQSPTHLIKTRGQQVTLRCSSQSGHNTVSWYQQALGQGPQFIFQYYREEENGRGNFPPRFSGLQFPNYSSELNVNALELDDSALYLCASSRPTGPRNGYTFGSGTRLTVV.